One sample yielded the 3 T cell receptor beta chains listed below, sequenced in a study of beta chain features in type 1 diabetes (dated by TCRdb to the late 2010s). The protocol used for the library was the immunoSEQ multiplex PCR assay. The entire isolated RNA was reverse transcribed using the High Capacity cDNA Reverse Transcription Kit, and thus expressed TCRB transcripts were sequenced. Drawn from immuneACCESS, this table holds only the in-frame rearrangements with V and J called that TCRdb kept. Clones are partly lost; checked studies trace under half to an unresolved V gene and leave the rest unexplained. The sample table shows 250,000 to 400,000 clones, and roughly 15% are seen once. Roughly 6.7% of the sample is held by the ten biggest clonotypes. Input material: central memory CD4+ T cells from blood. Receptors were obtained from a man younger than 40 in good health.

There are a few counts of this clone. The J gene is TRBJ1-1, the V gene TRBV5-1, with D tentatively TRBD1 (6 bases). CDR3 size: 15 residues. V was shortened by 4 bases and J by 4 bases, with 17 bases between the two germline ends. Germline V gene lookup returns CDR1 SGHRS and CDR2 YFSETQ. CDR3 coding DNA: TGCGCCAGCAGCCGCCCCAGGGGAGGGAGCACTGAAGCTTTCTTT. This codes for CASSRPRGGSTEAFF.

The rearrangement links TRBV5-4 to TRBJ2-7, with 7 positions matching TRBD1. With 0 bases clipped from V and 0 bases from J, the junction kept 6 bases outside the gene matches. CDR1 is SGHNT and CDR2 is YYREEE in the germline V gene (reference sequence). This CDR3 comprises 16 residues. The CDR3 coding sequence is TGTGCCAGCAGCTTGGGTGGGACAGTGAGCTCCTACGAGCAGTACGTC. Translating gives CASSLGGTVSSYEQYV.

The sample holds one count of this clone. This sequence joins TRBV4-1 and TRBJ2-4; unclear D gene. The CDR3 extends over 14 amino acids. CDR1 and CDR2 (germline): MGHRA, YSYEKL. V was pared by 1 base and J by 4 bases, with 8 bases between. CDR3 nucleotides: TGCGCCAGCAGCCAAGGCCAGACTAAAAACATTCAGTACTTC. It is translated as CASSQGQTKNIQYF.